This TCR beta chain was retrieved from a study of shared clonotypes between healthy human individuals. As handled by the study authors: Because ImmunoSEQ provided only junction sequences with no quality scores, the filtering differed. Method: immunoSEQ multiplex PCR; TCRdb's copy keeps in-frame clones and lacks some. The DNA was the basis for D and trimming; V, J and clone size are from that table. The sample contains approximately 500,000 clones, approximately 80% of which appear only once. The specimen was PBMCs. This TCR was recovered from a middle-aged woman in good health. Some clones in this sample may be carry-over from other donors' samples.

CDR3 nucleotide sequence: TGTGCCATCAGTGAAGACCCCGAGAACACTGAAGCTTTCTTT. Protein product: CAISEDPENTEAFF. The rearrangement uses TRBV10-3 and TRBJ1-1; D is ambiguous. The CDR3 spans 14 residues. Germline lookup yields CDR1 ENHRY and CDR2 SYGVKD. Trimming removed 3 bases from V and 1 base from J, with 9 bases in between.